This T cell receptor (beta chain) was identified during a study of blood T cell repertoires in COVID-19. Across the study: Sources were T cells, B-cell-depleted T cells, or PBMCs; the material itself was cDNA or gDNA.

This CDR3 region has 14 residues. The germline V gene encodes CDR1 LGHNA and CDR2 YNFKEQ. J lost 4 bases, V lost 3 bases, and 2 bases had no gene match. The data were produced by immunoSEQ multiplex PCR, yet TCRdb's version contains in-frame clones alone and is incomplete. The sample shows tens of thousands of clones, approximately 88% of them seen only once. The TCR originated in a man over 45 with active COVID-19. What was sequenced was peripheral blood. This chain connects TRBV4-2 to TRBJ1-1, with 10 nucleotides matching TRBD1. This CDR3 is CASSQGQGSTEAFF. CDR3 bases: TGTGCCAGCAGCCAGGGACAGGGGTCCACTGAAGCTTTCTTT.